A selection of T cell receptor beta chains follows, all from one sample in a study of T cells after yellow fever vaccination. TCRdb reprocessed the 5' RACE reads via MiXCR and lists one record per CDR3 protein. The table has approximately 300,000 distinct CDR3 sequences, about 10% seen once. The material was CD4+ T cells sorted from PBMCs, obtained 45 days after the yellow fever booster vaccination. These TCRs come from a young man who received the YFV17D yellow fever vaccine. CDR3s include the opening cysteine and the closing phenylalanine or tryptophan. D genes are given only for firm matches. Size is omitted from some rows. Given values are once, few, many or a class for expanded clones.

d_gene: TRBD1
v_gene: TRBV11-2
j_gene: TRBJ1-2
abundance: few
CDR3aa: CASRQGEFTPYGYTF
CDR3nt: TGTGCCAGCAGACAGGGGGAGTTTACCCCCTATGGCTACACCTTC

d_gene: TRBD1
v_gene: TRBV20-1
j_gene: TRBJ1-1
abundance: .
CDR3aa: CSVKRPNRGRLNTEAFF
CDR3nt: TGCAGTGTCAAACGCCCGAACAGGGGGCGGCTGAACACTGAAGCTTTCTTT

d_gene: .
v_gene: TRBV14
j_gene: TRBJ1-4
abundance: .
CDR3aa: CASSREQRANEKLFF
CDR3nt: TGTGCCAGCAGCAGAGAGCAGCGGGCTAATGAAAAACTGTTTTTT

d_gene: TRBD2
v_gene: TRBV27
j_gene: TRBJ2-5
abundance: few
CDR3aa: CASSPRLAFQETQYF
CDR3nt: TGTGCCAGCAGTCCGCGACTAGCCTTCCAAGAGACCCAGTACTTC

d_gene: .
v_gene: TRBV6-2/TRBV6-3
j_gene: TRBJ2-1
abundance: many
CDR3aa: CASSYSPPGGVYNEQFF
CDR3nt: TGTGCCAGCAGTTACTCTCCCCCCGGAGGGGTCTACAATGAGCAGTTCTTC

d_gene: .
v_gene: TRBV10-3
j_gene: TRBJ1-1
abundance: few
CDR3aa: CAISESGGDTEAFF
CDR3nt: TGTGCCATCAGTGAGTCGGGTGGGGACACTGAAGCTTTCTTT

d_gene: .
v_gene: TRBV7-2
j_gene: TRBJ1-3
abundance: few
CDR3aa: CASSENRAGNTIYF
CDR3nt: TGTGCCAGCAGCGAGAACAGGGCTGGAAACACCATATATTTT

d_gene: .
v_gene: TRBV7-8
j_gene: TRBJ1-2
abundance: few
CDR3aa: CASSFVGDYGYTF
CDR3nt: TGTGCCAGCAGCTTCGTAGGGGATTATGGCTACACCTTC

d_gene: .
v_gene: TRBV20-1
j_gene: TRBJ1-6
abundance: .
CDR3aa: CSAFRQPNSPLHF
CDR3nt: TGCAGTGCTTTCAGACAGCCTAATTCACCCCTCCACTTT

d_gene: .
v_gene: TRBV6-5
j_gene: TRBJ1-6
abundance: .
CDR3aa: CASSYSRGTNNSPLHF
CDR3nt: TGTGCCAGCAGTTACTCTCGCGGTACCAATAATTCACCCCTCCACTTT

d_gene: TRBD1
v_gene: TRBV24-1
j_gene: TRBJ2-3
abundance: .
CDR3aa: CATSDNTGETDTQYF
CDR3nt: TGTGCCACCAGTGATAATACAGGGGAGACAGATACGCAGTATTTT

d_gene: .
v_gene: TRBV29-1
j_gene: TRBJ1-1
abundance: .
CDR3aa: CSGGTPNTEAFF
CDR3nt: TGCAGCGGGGGGACACCTAACACTGAAGCTTTCTTT

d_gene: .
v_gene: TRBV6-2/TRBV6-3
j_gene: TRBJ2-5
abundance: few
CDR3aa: CASSSPVGSQYF
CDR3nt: TGTGCCAGCAGCTCGCCCGTGGGAAGCCAGTACTTC

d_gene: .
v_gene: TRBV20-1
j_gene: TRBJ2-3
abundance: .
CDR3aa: CSAPRPGDTDTQYF
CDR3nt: TGCAGTGCCCCCCGACCCGGGGACACAGATACGCAGTATTTT